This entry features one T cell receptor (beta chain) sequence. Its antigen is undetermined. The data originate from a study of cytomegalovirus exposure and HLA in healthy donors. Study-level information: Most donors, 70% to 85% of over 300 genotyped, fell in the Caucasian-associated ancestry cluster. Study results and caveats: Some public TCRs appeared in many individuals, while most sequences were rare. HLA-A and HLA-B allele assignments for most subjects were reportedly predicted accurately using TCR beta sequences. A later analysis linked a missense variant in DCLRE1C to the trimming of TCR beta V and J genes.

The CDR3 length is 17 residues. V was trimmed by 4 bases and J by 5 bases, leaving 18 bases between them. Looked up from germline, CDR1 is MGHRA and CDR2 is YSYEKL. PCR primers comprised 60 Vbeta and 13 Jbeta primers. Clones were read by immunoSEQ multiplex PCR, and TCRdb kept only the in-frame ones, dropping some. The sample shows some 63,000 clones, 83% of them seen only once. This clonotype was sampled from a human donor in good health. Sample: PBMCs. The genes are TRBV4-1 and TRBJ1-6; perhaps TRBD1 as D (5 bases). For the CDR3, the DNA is TGCGCCAGCAGCCTAAACTCGCAGGGCAGGAATAATTCACCCCTCCACTTT. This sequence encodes CASSLNSQGRNNSPLHF.